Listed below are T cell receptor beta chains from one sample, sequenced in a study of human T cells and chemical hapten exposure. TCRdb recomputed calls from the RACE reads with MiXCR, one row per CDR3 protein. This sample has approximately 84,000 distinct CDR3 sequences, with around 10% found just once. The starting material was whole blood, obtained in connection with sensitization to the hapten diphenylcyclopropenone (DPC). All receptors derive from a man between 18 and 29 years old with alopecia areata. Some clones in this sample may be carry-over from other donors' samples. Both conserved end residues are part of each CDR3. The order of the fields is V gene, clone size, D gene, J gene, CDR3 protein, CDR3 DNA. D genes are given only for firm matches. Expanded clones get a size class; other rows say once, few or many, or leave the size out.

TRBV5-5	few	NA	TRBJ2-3	CASGPLVRASTDTQYF	TGTGCCAGCGGACCGCTGGTTAGAGCTAGCACAGATACGCAGTATTTT
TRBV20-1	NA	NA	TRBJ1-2	CSARAGIDYGYTF	TGCAGTGCTAGAGCAGGAATCGACTATGGCTACACCTTC
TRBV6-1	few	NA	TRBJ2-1	CASSEPGSGRPNEQFF	TGTGCCAGCAGTGAACCAGGGAGTGGGCGTCCCAATGAGCAGTTCTTC
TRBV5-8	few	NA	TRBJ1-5	CASSLVLGARGNQPQHF	TGTGCCAGCAGCTTGGTCTTGGGGGCTCGTGGCAATCAGCCCCAGCATTTT
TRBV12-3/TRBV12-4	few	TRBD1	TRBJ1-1	CASSSSGTGISEAFF	TGTGCCAGCAGTTCCTCCGGGACAGGGATATCTGAAGCTTTCTTT
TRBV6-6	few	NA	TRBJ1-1	CASSYEGDTEAFF	TGTGCCAGCAGTTACGAGGGGGACACTGAAGCTTTCTTT
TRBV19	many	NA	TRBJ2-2	CASSIRQETGELFF	TGTGCCAGTAGTATTCGACAGGAGACCGGGGAGCTGTTTTTT
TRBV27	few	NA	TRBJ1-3	CASSQGGTIYF	TGTGCCAGCAGCCAAGGGGGTACCATATATTTT
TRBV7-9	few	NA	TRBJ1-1	CASSTMGTGVNTEAFF	TGTGCCAGCAGTACCATGGGAACAGGAGTGAACACTGAAGCTTTCTTT
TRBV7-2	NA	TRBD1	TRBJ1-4	CASSLDRTNEKLFF	TGTGCCAGCAGCTTGGACAGGACTAATGAAAAACTGTTTTTT
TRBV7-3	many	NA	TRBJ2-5	CASSLNGPGGPGAGETQYF	TGTGCCAGCAGCTTAAATGGCCCGGGCGGGCCCGGTGCGGGGGAGACCCAGTACTTC
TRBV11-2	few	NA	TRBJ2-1	CASIKNLRDEQFF	TGTGCCAGCATCAAAAATCTCAGGGATGAGCAGTTCTTC
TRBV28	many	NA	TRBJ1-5	CASSLPTFNQPQHF	TGTGCCAGCAGCCTCCCAACTTTCAATCAGCCCCAGCATTTT
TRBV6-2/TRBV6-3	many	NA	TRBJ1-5	CASSGGQPQHF	TGTGCCAGCAGTGGGGGTCAGCCCCAGCATTTT
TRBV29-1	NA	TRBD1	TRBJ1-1	CGAYDRATEAFF	TGCGGCGCTTATGACAGGGCCACTGAAGCTTTCTTT